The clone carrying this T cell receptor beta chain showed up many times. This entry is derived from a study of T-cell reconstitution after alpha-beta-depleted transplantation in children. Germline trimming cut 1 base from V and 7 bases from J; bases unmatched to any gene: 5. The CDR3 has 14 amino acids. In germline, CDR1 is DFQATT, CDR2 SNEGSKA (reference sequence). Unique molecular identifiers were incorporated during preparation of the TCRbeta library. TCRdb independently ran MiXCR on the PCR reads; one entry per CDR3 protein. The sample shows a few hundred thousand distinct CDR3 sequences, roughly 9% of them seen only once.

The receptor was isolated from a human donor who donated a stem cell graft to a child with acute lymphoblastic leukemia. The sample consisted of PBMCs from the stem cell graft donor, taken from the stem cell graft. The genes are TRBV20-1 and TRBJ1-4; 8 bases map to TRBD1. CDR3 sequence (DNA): TGCAGTGCTAGAGCAGGGGGCTGGGGTGAAAAACTGTTTTTT. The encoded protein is CSARAGGWGEKLFF.